This TCR beta chain was captured in a study of beta chain features in type 1 diabetes. The V gene end was trimmed by 7 bases and the J gene end by 8 bases; junction bases not matched to a gene: 12. The CDR3 spans 15 residues. CDR1 and CDR2 (germline): MNHEY, SVGAGI. This clone was seen more than once but under ten times. The entirety of the isolated RNA underwent reverse transcription, so expressed TCRB transcripts were sequenced. Profiled with immunoSEQ multiplex PCR; TCRdb holds only in-frame clones, not every one. The repertoire includes some 270,000 clones, about 14% of them detected once, and 0.025% to 0.03% sits in the top ten. One heparinised draw, averaging roughly 0.12 L, was taken per donor. Markers CD45RO/CCR7/CD25/CD127/CD95/CD27 served to sort CD4+ naive, central memory, regulatory and stem cell-like memory cells.

Source material: naive CD4+ T cells from blood. This sequence joins TRBV6-5 and TRBJ1-4; 8 bases line up with TRBD1. The sequence was collected from a woman aged 40-49 years in good health. CDR3 in DNA: TGTGCCAGCAAAGAGAAACAGGGGGTTCGGGAAAAACTGTTTTTT. This codes for CASKEKQGVREKLFF.